One and the same sample provided the 3 T cell receptor beta chains below, sequenced in a study of blood T cell repertoires in COVID-19. Assay: immunoSEQ multiplex PCR; the TCRdb copy retains only in-frame clones and omits some. The table has 68,000 or so clones, roughly nine tenths seen once; the top ten hold less than 9%. The specimen sequenced was peripheral blood. The origin of the receptors is a man in his forties with COVID-19, enrolled during active disease.

The CDR3 here is CASSLQETQYF. DNA for the CDR3: TGTGCCAGCAGCCTTCAAGAGACCCAGTACTTC. This chain uses TRBV7-9 with TRBJ2-5, with D unclear. This CDR3 comprises 11 residues. Germline V gene sequence: CDR1 SEHNR, CDR2 FQNEAQ (reference sequence). Trimming pared 5 bases from V and 2 bases from J, leaving 3 bases between.

The rearrangement joins TRBV2 to TRBJ2-2, with a tentative D call TRBD1 (5 bases). Germline CDR1 SNHLY, CDR2 FYNNEI. This CDR3 contains 14 residues. V dropped 3 bases and J dropped 4 bases, with 9 bases sitting between them. CDR3 DNA sequence: TGTGCCAGCAGTGAGGACACATTCACCGGGGAGCTGTTTTTT. Encoded protein: CASSEDTFTGELFF. The variable domain in full, with the rest retrieved from reference TRBV2 and TRBJ2-2, is EPEVTQTPSHQVTQMGQEVILRCVPISNHLYFYWYRQILGQKVEFLVSFYNNEISEKSEIFDDQFSVERPDGSNFTLKIRSTKLEDSAMYFCASSEDTFTGELFFGEGSRLTVL.

The V call is TRBV28, the J call TRBJ1-2; TRBD1 agrees at 9 bases. CDR3 length: 12 amino acids. The germline V gene encodes CDR1 MDHEN and CDR2 SYDVKM. The V and J ends lost 7 bases and 8 bases, in that order; junction bases with no gene match: 5. The CDR3 is CASTQGARGYTF. The CDR3 DNA follows: TGTGCCAGCACACAGGGGGCCAGAGGCTACACCTTC.